One sample yielded the 5 T cell receptor beta chains listed below, sequenced in a study of blood T cells in healthy people across ages (dated by TCRdb to the mid-2010s). Libraries came from 5' RACE. Instrument used: Illumina HiSeq 2500. A second roughly 7 to 12 cycle PCR used a sample-barcoded 5' primer and a J-beta primer mix. Clones were called with MiXCR by TCRdb after fastp trimmed the public reads at Q25, and only in-frame beta chains were retained. Merged by CDR3 protein, the rows form single entries marked with the most common genes and DNA. The sample table lists around 940,000 distinct CDR3 sequences, roughly 51% of them with a count of one. Roughly a fifth of the sample belongs to the ten largest clones. The material sequenced was blood. The receptors stem from a woman aged 60-75 years in good health.

This clonotype has more than one count but fewer than ten. CDR3 sequence reads: CASSWDSGANVLTF. CDR3 nucleotide sequence: TGTGCCAGCAGTTGGGACTCTGGGGCCAACGTCCTGACTTTC. This chain links TRBV28 with TRBJ2-6; D is ambiguous. The CDR3 covers 14 residues. Trimming shortened V by 4 bases and J by 0 bases, and 4 bases separated the two germline ends. Germline assignment: CDR1 MDHEN and CDR2 SYDVKM.

The chain links TRBV6-5 to TRBJ1-4, with D unclear. Looked up from germline, CDR1 is MNHEY and CDR2 is SVGAGI. The ends were cut back, 7 bases at V and 3 bases at J, with 18 bases in the middle. This CDR3 spans 16 amino acids. CDR3 amino acids: CASKRNARNANEKLFF. The DNA of the CDR3 is TGTGCCAGCAAAAGAAATGCGAGGAACGCTAATGAAAAACTGTTTTTT.

This clonotype has a handful of counts. The genes are TRBV28 and TRBJ2-7, with a possible D match to TRBD2 (5 bases). This CDR3 contains 13 residues. With 7 bases removed from V and 2 bases from J, the gap between germline ends came to 12 bases. Germline CDR1 and CDR2: MDHEN and SYDVKM. CDR3 bases: TGTGCCAGCATTCAACTAGTCCCCTACGAGCAGTACTTC. Protein: CASIQLVPYEQYF.

The V call is TRBV4-1, the J call TRBJ1-1; D is unresolved. This CDR3 has 14 amino acids. Trimming stripped 1 base from V and 7 bases from J, with 13 bases between. Germline-derived CDR1 and CDR2 are MGHRA and YSYEKL. DNA of the CDR3: TGCGCCAGCAGCCAAGTCGGGCGAAGCGGTGAAGCTTTCTTT. As protein: CASSQVGRSGEAFF.

The chain links TRBV20-1 to TRBJ2-1, with D tentatively TRBD2 (6 bases). The DNA end is a closer match to TRBJ2-7, so the J assignment may be wrong. CDR3 length equals 14 residues. Germline V gene data show CDR1 as DFQATT and CDR2 as SNEGSKA (reference sequence). CDR3 region: CSAPPSLAHYEQYF. Here the CDR3 DNA reads TGCAGTGCGCCGCCCAGCCTAGCGCACTACGAGCAGTACTTC.